This TCR beta chain was obtained from a study of PD-1 blockade in classical Hodgkin lymphoma. Study outcomes and limitations: Lower baseline TCR diversity marked trial partial responders and progressors. Exclusion removed patients who began nivolumab under 1 year after ASCT.

Points on this clone: Its antigen is still unknown.

Sequenced by immunoSEQ multiplex PCR; TCRdb stores in-frame clones only, minus some. Of about 4,200 clones listed, 66% were seen once; the top ten hold about 9%. This CDR3 comprises 16 residues. Germline V lookup: CDR1 SGHTA, CDR2 FQGTGA. V was cut by 2 bases and J by 5 bases, with 18 bases left in between. Exposure to brentuximab vedotin varied, and each patient had relapsed following autologous stem cell transplantation. The chain couples TRBV7-3 to TRBJ2-5, with D tentatively TRBD1 (6 bases). The sequenced sample was peripheral blood mononuclear cells (PBMCs), obtained before the second cycle of nivolumab. The source of this sequence is a human donor with classical Hodgkin lymphoma. The CDR3 bases are TGTGCCAGCAGCTTATCGGGCAGGGGAAGTGGGGAGACCCAGTACTTC. It encodes CASSLSGRGSGETQYF.